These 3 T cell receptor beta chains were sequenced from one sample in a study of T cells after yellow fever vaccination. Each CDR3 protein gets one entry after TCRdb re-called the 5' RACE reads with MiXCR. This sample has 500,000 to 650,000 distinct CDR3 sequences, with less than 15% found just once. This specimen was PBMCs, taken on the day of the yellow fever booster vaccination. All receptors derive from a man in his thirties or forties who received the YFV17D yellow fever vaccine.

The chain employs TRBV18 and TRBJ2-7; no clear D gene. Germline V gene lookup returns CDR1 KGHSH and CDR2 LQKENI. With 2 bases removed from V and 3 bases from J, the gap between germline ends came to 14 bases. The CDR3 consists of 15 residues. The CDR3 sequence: CASSPIETSFYEQYF. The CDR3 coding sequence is TGTGCCAGCTCACCAATCGAGACCTCGTTCTACGAGCAGTACTTC. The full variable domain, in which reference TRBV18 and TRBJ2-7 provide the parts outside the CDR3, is NAGVMQNPRHLVRRRGQEARLRCSPMKGHSHVYWYRQLPEEGLKFMVYLQKENIIDESGMPKERFSAEFPKEGPSILRIQQVVRGDSAAYFCASSPIETSFYEQYFGPGTRLTVT.

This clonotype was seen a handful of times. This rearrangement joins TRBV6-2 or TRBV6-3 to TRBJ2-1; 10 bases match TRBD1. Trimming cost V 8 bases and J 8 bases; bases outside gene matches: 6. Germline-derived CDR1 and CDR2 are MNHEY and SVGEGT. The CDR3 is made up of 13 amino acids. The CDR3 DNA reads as TGTGCCAGCGGGACAGGGGAAGGGGATGAGCAGTTCTTC. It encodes CASGTGEGDEQFF.

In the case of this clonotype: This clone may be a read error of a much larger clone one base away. CDR3 in DNA: TGCTGTGCTAGAGATCGGGAGCAGGGAACGGGCAATCAGCCCCAGCATTTT. Translating gives CCARDREQGTGNQPQHF. V is TRBV20-1 and J is TRBJ1-5; possibly TRBD1 for D (5 bases). Germline CDR1 reads DFQATT; CDR2 reads SNEGSKA (reference sequence). The CDR3 length is 17 residues.